The next 9 T cell receptor beta chains were all read from a single sample in a study of monozygotic twins with inflammatory bowel disease. No DNA is given; TCRdb re-called the 5' RACE reads and lists each CDR3 protein once. In all, the sample yields 160,000 or so distinct CDR3 sequences. Source material: blood. These receptors came from a human donor with ulcerative colitis or Crohn's disease, or a healthy co-twin of an affected twin (not recorded which).

The gene calls are TRBV19 and TRBJ1-5; absent DNA, TCRdb's TRBD1 call cannot be checked. Germline CDR1 reads LNHDA; CDR2 reads SQIVND (reference sequence). This CDR3 has 15 amino acids. The CDR3 here is CASRWDRDVWRPQHF.

The gene calls are TRBV12-3 or TRBV12-4 and TRBJ1-2. The CDR3 sequence is 14 residues long. The CDR3 sequence: CASSLTPGSYGYTF.

The chain couples TRBV20-1 to TRBJ2-1; TCRdb's assignment of TRBD2 cannot be checked, as there is no DNA. Germline V gives CDR1 DFQATT, CDR2 SNEGSKA (reference sequence). This CDR3 spans 15 amino acids. CDR3 sequence: CSARTSGGSYNEQFF.

This chain uses TRBV7-2 with TRBJ2-7; TCRdb reports TRBD2, a call that lacks DNA to check it against. CDR1 is SGHTA and CDR2 is FQGNSA in the germline V gene. The CDR3 spans 13 residues. CDR3 loop: CASSVKAGYEQYF.

The gene calls are TRBV29-1 and TRBJ2-3. Germline V gene sequence: CDR1 SQVTM, CDR2 ANQGSEA. The CDR3 consists of 14 residues. The CDR3 sequence is CSVSGEKDTDTQYF.

This chain uses TRBV5-1 with TRBJ2-3; there is no DNA to check the TCRdb D call of TRBD1. CDR1 and CDR2 from the germline V gene are SGHRS and YFSETQ. This CDR3 has 14 amino acids. CDR3 amino acids: CASSLRGMADTQYF.

The chain employs TRBV12-5 and TRBJ2-1; the D call of TRBD1 rests on TCRdb alone, since no DNA is present to check it. CDR1 and CDR2 from the germline V gene are LGHNT and FRNRAP. There are 15 residues in the CDR3. CDR3 loop: CASAPMGGPYNEQFF.

This sequence joins TRBV9 and TRBJ2-1. The CDR3 consists of 13 residues. CDR1 SGDLS and CDR2 YYNGEE come from the germline V gene. The CDR3 spells CASSIGVDFDQFF.

The gene calls are TRBV4-3 and TRBJ2-7; TCRdb's D call, TRBD1, is unchecked because there is no DNA. This CDR3 is built from 17 residues. CDR1 LGHNA and CDR2 YSLEER come from the germline V gene. Here the CDR3 reads CASSQVGVGTRSYEQYF.